In its sample, the clone carrying this TCR beta chain was seen once. No antigen is known for it. Germline assignment: CDR1 MNHEY and CDR2 SVGEGT. The V end was cut by 5 bases, the J end by 0 bases, with 13 bases between. There are 15 residues in the CDR3. This record belongs to a study of vaccination and CD4 T cells after COVID-19. Treatment noted: approximately 11-day PBMC culture with coronavirus spike peptide pools or control peptides (ViraFEST assay). With the Oncomine TCR Beta short-read assay, DNA from cultured CD4+ T cells was sequenced. TCRdb ran MiXCR on the PCR reads and lists one entry per CDR3 protein. In the table there are around 19,000 distinct CDR3 sequences, approximately 50% of which are singletons.

The TCR sequence derives from a human donor who had recovered from COVID-19. The sequenced sample consisted of CD4+ T cells from blood, cultured in vitro. The chain combines TRBV6-2 or TRBV6-3 with TRBJ1-1, with D maybe TRBD1 (6 bases). The CDR3 here is CASSPGQRMNTEAFF. CDR3 DNA: TGTGCCAGCAGTCCCGGACAGCGGATGAACACTGAAGCTTTCTTT.